This TCR beta chain was sequenced in a study of CXCR3-negative and CXCR3-positive naive CD8 T cells. Findings and caveats of the study: Expression of CXCR3 was partially reduced after cryopreservation, and fresh PBMCs were used in most assays.

The CDR3 is made up of 12 amino acids. Germline V CDR1 and CDR2: SQVTM, ANQGSEA. UMI-labeled 5' RACE yielded the TRB cDNA libraries. TCRdb re-called the 5' RACE reads; one entry per CDR3 protein, DNA not given. The specimen's table records roughly 48,000 distinct CDR3 sequences. As to this clonotype: What it binds is not known.

The rearrangement joins TRBV29-1 to TRBJ2-7. Sequencing used memory CD8+ T cells from blood. This sequence originates from a human donor in good health. Some clones in this sample may be carry-over from other donors' samples. The CDR3 region is CSVVASAYEQYF.